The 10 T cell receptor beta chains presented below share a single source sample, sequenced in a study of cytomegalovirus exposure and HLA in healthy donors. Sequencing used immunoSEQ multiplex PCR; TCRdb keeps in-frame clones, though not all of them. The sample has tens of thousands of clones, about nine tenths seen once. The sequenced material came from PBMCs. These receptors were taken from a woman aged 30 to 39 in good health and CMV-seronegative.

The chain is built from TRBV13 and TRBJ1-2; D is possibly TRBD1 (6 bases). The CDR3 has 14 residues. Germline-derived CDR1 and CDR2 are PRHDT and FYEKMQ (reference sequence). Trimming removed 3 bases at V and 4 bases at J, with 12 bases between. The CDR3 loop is CASSLDSRIYGYTF. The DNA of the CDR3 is TGTGCCAGCAGCTTGGACAGTAGGATCTATGGCTACACCTTC.

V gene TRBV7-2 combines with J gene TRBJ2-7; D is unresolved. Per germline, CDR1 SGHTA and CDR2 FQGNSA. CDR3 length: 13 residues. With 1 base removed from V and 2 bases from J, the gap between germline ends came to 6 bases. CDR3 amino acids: CASSLVQTYEQYF. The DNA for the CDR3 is TGTGCCAGCAGCTTAGTACAGACCTACGAGCAGTACTTC.

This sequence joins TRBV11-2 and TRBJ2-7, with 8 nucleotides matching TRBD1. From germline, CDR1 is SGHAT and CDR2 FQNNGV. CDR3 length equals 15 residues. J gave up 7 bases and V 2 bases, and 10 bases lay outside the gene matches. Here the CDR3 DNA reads TGTGCCAGCAGCTTATGGGTCAGGGGGCTCGGGGAGCAGTACTTC. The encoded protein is CASSLWVRGLGEQYF.

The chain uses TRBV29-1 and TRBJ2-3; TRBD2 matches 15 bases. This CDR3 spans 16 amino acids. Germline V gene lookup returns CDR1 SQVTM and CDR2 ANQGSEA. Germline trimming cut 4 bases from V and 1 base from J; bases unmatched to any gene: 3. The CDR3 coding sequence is TGCAGCGTTGGGGGACTAGCGGGAGGTGGCACAGATACGCAGTATTTT. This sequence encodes CSVGGLAGGGTDTQYF.

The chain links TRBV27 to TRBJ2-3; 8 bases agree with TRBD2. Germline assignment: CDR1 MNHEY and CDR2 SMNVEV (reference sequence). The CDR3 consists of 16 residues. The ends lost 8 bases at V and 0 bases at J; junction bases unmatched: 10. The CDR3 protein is CASSRGGLDSTDTQYF. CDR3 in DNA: TGTGCCAGCTCCCGGGGGGGACTCGATAGCACAGATACGCAGTATTTT.

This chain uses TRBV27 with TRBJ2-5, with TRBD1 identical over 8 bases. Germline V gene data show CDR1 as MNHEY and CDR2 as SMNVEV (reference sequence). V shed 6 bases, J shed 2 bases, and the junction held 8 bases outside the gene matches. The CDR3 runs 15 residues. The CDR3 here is CASRRGQGAQETQYF. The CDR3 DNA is TGTGCCAGCAGACGAGGGCAGGGGGCACAAGAGACCCAGTACTTC.

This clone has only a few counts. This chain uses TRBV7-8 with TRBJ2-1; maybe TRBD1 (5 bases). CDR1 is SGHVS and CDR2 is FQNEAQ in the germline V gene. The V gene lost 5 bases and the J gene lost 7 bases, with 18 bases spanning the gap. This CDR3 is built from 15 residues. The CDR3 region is CASSPGPGNLNEQFF. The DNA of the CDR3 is TGTGCCAGCAGCCCCGGACCAGGGAATTTGAATGAGCAGTTCTTC.

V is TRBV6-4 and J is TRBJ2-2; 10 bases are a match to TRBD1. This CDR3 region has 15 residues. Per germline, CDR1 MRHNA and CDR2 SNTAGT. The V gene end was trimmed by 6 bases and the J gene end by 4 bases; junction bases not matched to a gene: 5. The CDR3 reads CASRRQGASTGELFF. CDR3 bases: TGTGCCAGCAGGAGACAGGGGGCGTCCACCGGGGAGCTGTTTTTT.

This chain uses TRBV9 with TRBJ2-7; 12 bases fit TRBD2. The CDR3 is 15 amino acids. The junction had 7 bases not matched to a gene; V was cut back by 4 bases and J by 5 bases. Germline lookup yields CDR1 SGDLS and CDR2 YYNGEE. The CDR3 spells CASSPRLAGDDEQYF. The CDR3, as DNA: TGTGCCAGCAGCCCCCGACTAGCGGGAGACGACGAGCAGTACTTC. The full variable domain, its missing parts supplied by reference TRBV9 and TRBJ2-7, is DSGVTQTPKHLITATGQRVTLRCSPRSGDLSVYWYQQSLDQGLQFLIQYYNGEERAKGNILERFSAQQFPDLHSELNLSSLELGDSALYFCASSPRLAGDDEQYFGPGTRLTVT.

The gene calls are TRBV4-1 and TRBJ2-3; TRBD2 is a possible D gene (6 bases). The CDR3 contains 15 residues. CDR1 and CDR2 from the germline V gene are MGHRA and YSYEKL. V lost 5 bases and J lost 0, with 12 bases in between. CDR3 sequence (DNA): TGCGCCAGCAGCGCTCGGGAGTATAGCACAGATACGCAGTATTTT. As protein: CASSAREYSTDTQYF.